The clone carrying this T cell receptor (beta chain) is medium-sized in the sample. Its antigen is undetermined. The sample's time point: sample taken at primary tumor resection. The donors, more than 55 patients with untreated early-stage non-small cell lung cancer, provided the samples. Unsorted whole RNA from tumor, nontumor lung or frozen PBMC underwent sequencing. This sample is part of a study of spatial heterogeneity in lung cancer. Across the study: Alpha-chain sequences were detected in numbers that were consistently lower than beta-chain sequences. The study's findings and limits: The number of expanded tumor alpha and beta chains correlated with mutation number. Quantities of ubiquitous and regional expanded TCRs paralleled ubiquitous and regional nonsynonymous mutations, respectively.

TCRdb itself ran the 5' RACE reads through MiXCR, one entry per CDR3 protein. The profile shows nearly 15,000 distinct CDR3 sequences, under 8% of them singletons. The CDR3 has 14 amino acids. The junction had 5 bases not matched to a gene; V was cut back by 0 bases and J by 6 bases. CDR1 SGHRS and CDR2 YFSETQ come from the germline V gene. This receptor was obtained from a male donor with early-stage non-small cell lung cancer. The chain is built from TRBV5-1 and TRBJ1-2, with 7 bases aligning to TRBD1. This material consisted of lung tumor tissue, taken at surgery. The CDR3 here is CASSLGNRGDGYTF. Here the CDR3 DNA reads TGCGCCAGCAGCTTGGGGAACAGGGGTGATGGCTACACCTTC.